This paragraph covers one T cell receptor (beta chain) sequence. Profiled with immunoSEQ multiplex PCR; TCRdb holds only in-frame clones, not every one. The sample carries around 200,000 clones, around 87% recorded once. Germline CDR1 SQVTM, CDR2 ANQGSEA. V shed 7 bases and J 3 bases; nucleotides not matched to a gene: 11. The CDR3 loop spans 15 amino acids. The data derive from a study of blood T cell repertoires in COVID-19. The clonotype originates from a man between 35 and 55 years old with active or convalescent COVID-19. The chain couples TRBV29-1 to TRBJ2-3; TRBD1 agrees at 9 bases. The sequencing input was peripheral blood. The DNA for the CDR3 is TGCAGCGGCACTCGCGGGACAGGGTTTACAGATACGCAGTATTTT. Residues: CSGTRGTGFTDTQYF.